This T cell receptor (beta chain) was observed in a study of monozygotic twins with inflammatory bowel disease. Template switching incorporated UMIs with a 6-nucleotide sample barcode. Amplification used two nested PCRs: around 15 cycles, then 8 to 10 cycles, on TCRalpha/TCRbeta cDNA. TCRdb reworked the 5' RACE reads into one entry per CDR3 protein, no DNA. Found here are around 190,000 distinct CDR3 sequences; the top ten clones hold roughly 1.7%. Germline V gene data show CDR1 as SGHDT and CDR2 as YYEEEE. The length of the CDR3 is 14 residues. The V call is TRBV5-6, the J call TRBJ1-1; TCRdb designates TRBD1, a call that cannot be tested without DNA. Sequenced sample: blood. The clonotype comes from a human donor with ulcerative colitis or Crohn's disease, or a healthy co-twin of an affected twin (not recorded which). This chain's CDR3 is CASSQPWDTSGAFF. Combining the CDR3 with reference TRBV5-6 and TRBJ1-1 gives the whole variable domain DAGVTQSPTHLIKTRGQQVTLRCSPKSGHDTVSWYQQALGQGPQFIFQYYEEEERQRGNFPDRFSGHQFPNYSSELNVNALLLGDSALYLCASSQPWDTSGAFFGQGTRLTVV.